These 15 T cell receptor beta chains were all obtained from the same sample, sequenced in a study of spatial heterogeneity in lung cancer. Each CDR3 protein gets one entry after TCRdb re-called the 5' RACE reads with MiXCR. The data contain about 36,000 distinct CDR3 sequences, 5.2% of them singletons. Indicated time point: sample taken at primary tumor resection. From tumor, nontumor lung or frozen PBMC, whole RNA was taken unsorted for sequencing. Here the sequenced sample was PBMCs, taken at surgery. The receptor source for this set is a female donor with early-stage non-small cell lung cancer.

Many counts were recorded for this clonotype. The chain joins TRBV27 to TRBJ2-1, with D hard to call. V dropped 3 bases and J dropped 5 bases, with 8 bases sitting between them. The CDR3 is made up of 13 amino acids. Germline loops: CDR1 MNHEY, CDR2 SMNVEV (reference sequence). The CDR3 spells CASSLGRHNEQFF. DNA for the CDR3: TGTGCCAGCAGTTTGGGTAGACACAATGAGCAGTTCTTC.

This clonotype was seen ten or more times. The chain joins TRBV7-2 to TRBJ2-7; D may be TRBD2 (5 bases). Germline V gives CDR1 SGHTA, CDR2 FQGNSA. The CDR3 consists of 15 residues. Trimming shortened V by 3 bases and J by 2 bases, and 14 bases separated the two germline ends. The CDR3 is CASSFMDFHTYEQYF. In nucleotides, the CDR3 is TGTGCCAGCAGCTTTATGGACTTCCACACCTACGAGCAGTACTTC.

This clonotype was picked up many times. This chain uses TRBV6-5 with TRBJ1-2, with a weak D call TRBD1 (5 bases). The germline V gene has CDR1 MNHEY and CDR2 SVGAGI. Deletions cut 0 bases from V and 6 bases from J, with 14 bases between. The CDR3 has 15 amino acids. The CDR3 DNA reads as TGTGCCAGCAGTTACTCGACAGACAGTTGGAATGGCTACACCTTC. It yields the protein CASSYSTDSWNGYTF.

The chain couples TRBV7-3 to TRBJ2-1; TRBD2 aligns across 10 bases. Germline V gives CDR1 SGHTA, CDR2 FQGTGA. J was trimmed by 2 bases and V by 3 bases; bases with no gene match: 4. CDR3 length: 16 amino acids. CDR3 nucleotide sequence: TGTGCCAGCAGCTTTAGCGGGGGGTCCGCCTACAATGAGCAGTTCTTC. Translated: CASSFSGGSAYNEQFF.

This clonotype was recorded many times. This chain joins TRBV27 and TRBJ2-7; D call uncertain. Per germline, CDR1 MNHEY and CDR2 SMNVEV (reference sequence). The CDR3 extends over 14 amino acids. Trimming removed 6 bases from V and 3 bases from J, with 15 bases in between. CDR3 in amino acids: CASSPRPVDYEQYF. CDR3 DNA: TGTGCCAGCAGCCCGCGCCCCGTCGACTACGAGCAGTACTTC.

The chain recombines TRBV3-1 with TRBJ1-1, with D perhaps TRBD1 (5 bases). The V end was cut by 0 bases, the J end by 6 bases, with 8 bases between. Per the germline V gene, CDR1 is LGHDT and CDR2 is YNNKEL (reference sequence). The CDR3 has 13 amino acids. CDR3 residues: CASSQDGGAEAFF. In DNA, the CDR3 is TGTGCCAGCAGCCAAGATGGGGGGGCTGAAGCTTTCTTT.

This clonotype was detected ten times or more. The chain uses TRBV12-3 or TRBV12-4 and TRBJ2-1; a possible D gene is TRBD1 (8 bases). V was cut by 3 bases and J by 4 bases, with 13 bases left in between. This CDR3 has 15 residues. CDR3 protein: CASSFTGGVYNEQFF. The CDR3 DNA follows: TGTGCCAGCAGTTTTACAGGGGGGGTATACAATGAGCAGTTCTTC.

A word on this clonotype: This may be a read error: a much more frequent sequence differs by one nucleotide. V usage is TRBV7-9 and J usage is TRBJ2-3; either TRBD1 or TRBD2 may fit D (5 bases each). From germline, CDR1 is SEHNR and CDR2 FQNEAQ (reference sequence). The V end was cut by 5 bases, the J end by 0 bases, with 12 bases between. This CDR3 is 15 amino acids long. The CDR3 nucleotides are TGTGCCAGCAGCCCTAGAGGGGCTAGCACAGATACGCAGTATTTT. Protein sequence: CASSPRGASTDTQYF. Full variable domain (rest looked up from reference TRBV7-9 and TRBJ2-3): DTGVSQNPRHKITKRGQNVTFRCDPISEHNRLYWYRQTLGQGPEFLTYFQNEAQLEKSRLLSDRFSAERPKGSFSTLEIQRTEQGDSAMYLCASSPRGASTDTQYFGPGTRLTVL.

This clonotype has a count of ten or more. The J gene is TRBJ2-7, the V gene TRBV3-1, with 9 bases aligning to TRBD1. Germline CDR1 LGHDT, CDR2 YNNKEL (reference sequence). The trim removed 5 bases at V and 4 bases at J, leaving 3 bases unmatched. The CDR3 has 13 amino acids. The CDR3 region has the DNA TGTGCCAGCAGCTACGGACAGGGGTACGAGCAGTACTTC. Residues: CASSYGQGYEQYF.

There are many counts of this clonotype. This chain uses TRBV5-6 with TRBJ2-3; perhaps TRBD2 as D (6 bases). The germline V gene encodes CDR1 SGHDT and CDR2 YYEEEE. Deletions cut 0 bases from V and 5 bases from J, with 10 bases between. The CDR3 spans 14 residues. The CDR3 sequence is CASSLVQAGDTQYF. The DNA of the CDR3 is TGTGCCAGCAGCTTGGTGCAAGCGGGAGATACGCAGTATTTT.

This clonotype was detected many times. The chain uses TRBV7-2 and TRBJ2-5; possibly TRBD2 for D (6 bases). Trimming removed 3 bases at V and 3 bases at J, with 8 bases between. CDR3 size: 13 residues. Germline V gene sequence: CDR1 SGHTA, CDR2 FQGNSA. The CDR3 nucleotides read TGTGCCAGCAGCTTTGGCGGGGAAGAGACCCAGTACTTC. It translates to CASSFGGEETQYF.

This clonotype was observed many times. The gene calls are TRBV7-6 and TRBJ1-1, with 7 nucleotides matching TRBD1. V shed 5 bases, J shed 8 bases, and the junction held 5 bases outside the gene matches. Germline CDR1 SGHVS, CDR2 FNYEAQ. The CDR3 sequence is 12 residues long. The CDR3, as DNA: TGTGCCAGCAGCCATGAGGGGGCGGAAGCTTTCTTT. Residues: CASSHEGAEAFF.

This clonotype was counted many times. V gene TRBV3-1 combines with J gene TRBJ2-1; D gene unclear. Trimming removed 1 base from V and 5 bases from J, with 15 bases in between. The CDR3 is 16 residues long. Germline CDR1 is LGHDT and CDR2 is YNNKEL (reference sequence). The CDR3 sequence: CASSQVTAPPDNEQFF. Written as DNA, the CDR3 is TGTGCCAGCAGCCAAGTAACGGCCCCCCCGGACAATGAGCAGTTCTTC.

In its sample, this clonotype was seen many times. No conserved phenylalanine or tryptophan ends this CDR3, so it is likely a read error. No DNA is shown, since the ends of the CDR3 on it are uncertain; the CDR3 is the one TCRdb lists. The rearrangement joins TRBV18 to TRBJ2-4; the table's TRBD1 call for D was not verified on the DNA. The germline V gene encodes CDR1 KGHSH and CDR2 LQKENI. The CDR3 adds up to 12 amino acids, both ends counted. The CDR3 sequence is CASSRDPGRVSL.

CDR3 DNA: TGTGCCAGCAGCTTCAGGGGCACAGATACGCAGTATTTT. Translation gives CASSFRGTDTQYF. This sequence joins TRBV7-2 and TRBJ2-3; D might be TRBD1 (5 bases). CDR1 and CDR2 (germline): SGHTA, FQGNSA. The CDR3 is 13 residues long. Trimming cost V 3 bases and J 1 base, with 5 bases left between them.